This T cell receptor (beta chain) was recovered during a study of T cell responses to AZD1222 COVID-19 vaccine. Points from the study as a whole: CD4 TCRs associated with vaccination spanned spike, dominating at 160-218 and 743-854. Donors were largely white British and mainly female; clonal diversity was possibly underestimated. Reports indicate that nearly half of spike-specific TCRs are directed at unmutated variant regions.

Of note for this clone: Its antigen is currently unknown.

This table comes from immunoSEQ multiplex PCR, and its TCRdb copy is limited to in-frame clones, with some not included. The sample gives roughly 200,000 clones, 85% to 95% of which show up once; 3.6% is in the top ten. The germline V gene has CDR1 SGHRS and CDR2 YFSETQ. The CDR3 has 12 residues. V shed 0 bases and J shed 8 bases, with 6 bases lying between them. The chain uses TRBV5-1 and TRBJ2-1; D unclear. The sequence derives from an adult who received the MenACWY meningococcal vaccine as a control. The sample in question was peripheral blood, obtained 28 days after the second dose of the MenACWY control vaccine. The CDR3 reads CASSLASYEQFF. In nucleotides, the CDR3 is TGCGCCAGCAGCTTGGCCTCGTATGAGCAGTTCTTC.